Listed below are T cell receptor beta chains from one sample, sequenced in a study of blood T cell repertoires in COVID-19. The repertoire was sequenced with immunoSEQ multiplex PCR; TCRdb's copy has only in-frame clones and lacks some. This table holds approximately 46,000 clones, roughly 82% found once. Sequenced material: peripheral blood. These receptor sequences come from a woman aged 55 to 70 with acute or convalescent COVID-19. CDR3s include the opening cysteine and the closing phenylalanine or tryptophan. The D gene is left open where the match is weak. Where a row states a size, it is once, few, many or the class of an expanded clone; other rows omit it.

v_call	j_call	d_call	clone_size	cdr3_aa	cdr3_nt
TRBV29-1	TRBJ2-1	TRBD2	once	CSVAPSGGYNEQFF	TGCAGCGTTGCGCCTAGCGGGGGGTATAATGAGCAGTTCTTC
TRBV6-6	TRBJ1-1	TRBD1	NA	CASRRDRVDKNTEAFF	TGTGCCAGCAGACGCGACAGGGTGGATAAGAACACTGAAGCTTTCTTT
TRBV30	TRBJ1-2	TRBD1	NA	CAWSGGGEARGYTF	TGTGCCTGGAGTGGAGGGGGCGAGGCCAGAGGCTACACCTTC
TRBV3-1/TRBV3-2	TRBJ2-5	TRBD2	NA	CASSQVGATSDQETQYF	TGTGCCAGCAGCCAAGTGGGGGCGACTAGCGACCAAGAGACCCAGTACTTC
TRBV4-1	TRBJ1-2	NA	once	CASSQERQAYGYTF	TGCGCCAGCAGCCAAGAGCGACAGGCTTATGGCTACACCTTC
TRBV5-6	TRBJ2-7	TRBD1	NA	CASSSGTGGFYEQYF	TGTGCCAGCAGCTCCGGGACAGGGGGCTTTTACGAGCAGTACTTC
TRBV9	TRBJ1-1	NA	NA	CASSVGLRGGNTEAFF	TGTGCCAGCAGCGTAGGTCTCAGAGGGGGGAACACTGAAGCTTTCTTT
TRBV28	TRBJ2-4	NA	once	CASRGAAERNIQYF	TGTGCCAGCAGGGGGGCTGCCGAGAGAAACATTCAGTACTTC
TRBV11-2	TRBJ1-4	NA	NA	CASSLAGHQFATNEKLFF	TGTGCCAGCAGCTTAGCGGGACACCAATTTGCAACTAATGAAAAACTGTTTTTT
TRBV2	TRBJ1-5	TRBD1	NA	CASSPQGAGNQPQHF	TGTGCCAGCAGTCCCCAGGGGGCTGGCAATCAGCCCCAGCATTTT
TRBV5-6	TRBJ1-2	TRBD1	NA	CASRRDRQSYGYTF	TGTGCCAGCAGGAGGGACAGGCAGTCCTATGGCTACACCTTC
TRBV18	TRBJ2-3	NA	NA	CASSATGGTDTQYF	TGTGCCAGCTCAGCAACGGGGGGCACAGATACGCAGTATTTT
TRBV29-1	TRBJ1-1	NA	NA	CSVVRNTEAFF	TGCAGCGTTGTCAGGAACACTGAAGCTTTCTTT
TRBV13	TRBJ2-3	TRBD2	NA	CASSQSGADTQYF	TGTGCCAGCAGCCAGAGCGGGGCAGATACGCAGTATTTT
TRBV4-1	TRBJ1-2	NA	NA	CASSQEEGIRGGYTF	TGCGCCAGCAGCCAAGAGGAAGGGATCCGGGGTGGCTACACCTTC
TRBV28	TRBJ1-1	NA	once	CASRPTGTTEAFF	TGTGCCAGCAGACCCACCGGGACTACTGAAGCTTTCTTT
TRBV5-6	TRBJ1-1	NA	NA	CASSSREKAFF	TGTGCCAGCAGCTCTCGGGAGAAAGCTTTCTTT
TRBV7-2	TRBJ2-1	NA	few	CASSYDSSILGGEQFF	TGTGCCAGCAGCTACGACTCAAGTATTCTGGGGGGAGAGCAGTTCTTC
TRBV5-4	TRBJ1-2	NA	NA	CASSLVGSDGYTF	TGTGCCAGCAGCTTAGTAGGGAGTGATGGCTACACCTTC
TRBV19	TRBJ1-2	NA	NA	CASRTTGTPSHYGYTF	TGTGCCAGTAGAACTACCGGGACTCCGAGCCACTATGGCTACACCTTC
TRBV12-3/TRBV12-4	TRBJ2-7	NA	few	CASSGGFFEQYF	TGTGCCAGCAGTGGGGGGTTTTTCGAGCAGTACTTC
TRBV3-1/TRBV3-2	TRBJ2-7	NA	NA	CASSPRSRTYEQYF	TGTGCCAGCAGCCCCCGGTCCCGAACCTACGAGCAGTACTTC